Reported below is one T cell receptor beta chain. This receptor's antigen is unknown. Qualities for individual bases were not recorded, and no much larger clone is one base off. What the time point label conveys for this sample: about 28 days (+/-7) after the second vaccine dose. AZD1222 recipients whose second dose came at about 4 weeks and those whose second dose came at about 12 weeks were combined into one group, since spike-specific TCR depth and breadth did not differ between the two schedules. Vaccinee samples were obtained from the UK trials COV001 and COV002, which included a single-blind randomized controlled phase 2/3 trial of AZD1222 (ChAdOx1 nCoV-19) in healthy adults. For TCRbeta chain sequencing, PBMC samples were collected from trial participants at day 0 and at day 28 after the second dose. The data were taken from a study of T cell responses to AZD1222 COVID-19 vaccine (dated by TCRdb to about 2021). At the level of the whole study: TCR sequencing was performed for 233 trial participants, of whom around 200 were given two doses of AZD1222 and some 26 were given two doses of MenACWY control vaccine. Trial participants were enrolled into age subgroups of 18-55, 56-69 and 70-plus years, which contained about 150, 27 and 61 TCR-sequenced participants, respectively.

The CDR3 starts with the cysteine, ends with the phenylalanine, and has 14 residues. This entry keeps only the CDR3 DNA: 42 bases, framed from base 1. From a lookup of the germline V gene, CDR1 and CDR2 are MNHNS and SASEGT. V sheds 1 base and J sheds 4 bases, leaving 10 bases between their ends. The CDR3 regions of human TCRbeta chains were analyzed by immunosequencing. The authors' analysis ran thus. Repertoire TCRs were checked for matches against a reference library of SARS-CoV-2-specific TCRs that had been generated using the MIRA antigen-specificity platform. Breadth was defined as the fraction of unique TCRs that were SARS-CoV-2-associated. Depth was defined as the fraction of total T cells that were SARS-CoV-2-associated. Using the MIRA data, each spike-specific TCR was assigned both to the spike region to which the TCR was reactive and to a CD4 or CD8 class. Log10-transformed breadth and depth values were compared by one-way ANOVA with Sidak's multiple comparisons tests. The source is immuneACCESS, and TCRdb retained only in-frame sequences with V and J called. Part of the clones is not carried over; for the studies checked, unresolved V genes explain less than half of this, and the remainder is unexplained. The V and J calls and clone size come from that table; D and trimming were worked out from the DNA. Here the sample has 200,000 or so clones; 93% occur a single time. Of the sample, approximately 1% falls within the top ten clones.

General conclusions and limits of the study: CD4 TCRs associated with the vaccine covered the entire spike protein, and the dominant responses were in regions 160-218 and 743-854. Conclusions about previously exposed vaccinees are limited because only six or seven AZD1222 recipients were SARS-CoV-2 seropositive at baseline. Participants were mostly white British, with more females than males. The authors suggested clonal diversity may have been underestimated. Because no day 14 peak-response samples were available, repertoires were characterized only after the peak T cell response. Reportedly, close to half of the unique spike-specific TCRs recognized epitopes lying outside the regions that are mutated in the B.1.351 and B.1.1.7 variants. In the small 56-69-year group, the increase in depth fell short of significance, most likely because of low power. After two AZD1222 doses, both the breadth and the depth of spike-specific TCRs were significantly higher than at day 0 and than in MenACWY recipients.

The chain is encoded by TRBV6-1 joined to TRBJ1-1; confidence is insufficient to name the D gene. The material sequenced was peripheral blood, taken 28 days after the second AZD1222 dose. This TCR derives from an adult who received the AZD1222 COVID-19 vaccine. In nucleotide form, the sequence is TGTGCCAGCAGTGAAGAGGGCCACGTCACTGAAGCTTTCTTT. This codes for CASSEEGHVTEAFF.